What follows are 24 T cell receptor beta chains derived from one specimen sequenced in a study of T cell responses to AZD1222 COVID-19 vaccine. Here immunoSEQ multiplex PCR was the method, and the copy in TCRdb shows in-frame clones only, minus some. The sample lists some 150,000 clones, approximately 91% occurring once. Sequenced material: peripheral blood, taken on day 0 of AZD1222 vaccination. These receptors were taken from an adult in good health.

The V gene is TRBV7-6, the J gene TRBJ1-5; possible D gene TRBD1, 5 bases. This CDR3 is 12 amino acids long. Germline-derived CDR1 and CDR2 are SGHVS and FNYEAQ. Trimming removed 2 bases at V and 7 bases at J, with 6 bases between. The CDR3 sequence: CASSLRGQPQHF. The DNA for the CDR3 is TGTGCCAGCAGCTTACGGGGCCAGCCCCAGCATTTT. The entire variable domain, with the rest obtained from reference TRBV7-6 and TRBJ1-5, is as follows: GAGVSQSPRYKVTKRGQDVALRCDPISGHVSLYWYRQALGQGPEFLTYFNYEAQQDKSGLPNDRFSAERPEGSISTLTIQRTEQRDSAMYRCASSLRGQPQHFGDGTRLSIL.

This clone was detected only a few times. The gene calls are TRBV20-1 and TRBJ2-7; D is uncertain. Looked up from germline, CDR1 is DFQATT and CDR2 is SNEGSKA (reference sequence). V lost 4 bases and J 7 bases, leaving 11 bases between the germline ends. This CDR3 comprises 11 residues. CDR3 loop: CSATKGPEQYF. For the CDR3, the DNA is TGCAGTGCTACAAAAGGACCTGAGCAGTACTTC.

The chain has TRBV4-3 and TRBJ1-6; unclear D gene. Looked up from germline, CDR1 is LGHNA and CDR2 is YSLEER. The CDR3 covers 16 residues. The V end was cut by 0 bases, the J end by 8 bases, with 14 bases between. This chain's CDR3 is CASSQDVSGRYSPLHF. The DNA of the CDR3 is TGCGCCAGCAGCCAAGATGTATCGGGGAGGTATTCACCCCTCCACTTT.

The V and J genes are TRBV11-2 and TRBJ1-1; 8 nucleotides line up with TRBD1. CDR3 length: 16 residues. The V gene end was trimmed by 5 bases and the J gene end by 4 bases; junction bases not matched to a gene: 12. Germline lookup yields CDR1 SGHAT and CDR2 FQNNGV. Here the CDR3 reads CASSLRTGLLITEAFF. In nucleotides, the CDR3 is TGTGCCAGCAGCCTTAGGACAGGGCTATTGATCACTGAAGCTTTCTTT.

CDR3 nucleotide sequence: TGTGCCAGAGGGGTAGAGGGGACTAATGAAAAACTGTTTTTT. Amino acids: CARGVEGTNEKLFF. V and J are TRBV2 and TRBJ1-4; TRBD1 might be the D (5 bases). V was pared by 9 bases and J by 2 bases, with 13 bases between. The CDR3 extends over 14 amino acids. In germline, CDR1 is SNHLY, CDR2 FYNNEI.

The CDR3 DNA follows: TGTGCCAGCAGCCCAGAACAGGGTCTACACTATGGCTACACCTTC. It translates to CASSPEQGLHYGYTF. The gene calls are TRBV14 and TRBJ1-2, with D possibly being TRBD1 (6 bases). CDR1 and CDR2 from the germline V gene are SGHDN and FVKESK. V was cut by 4 bases and J by 3 bases, with 15 bases left in between. The CDR3 has 15 residues.

The chain couples TRBV10-3 to TRBJ1-1, with TRBD1 matching over 9 bases. The CDR3 is made up of 14 amino acids. J was trimmed by 3 bases and V by 7 bases; bases with no gene match: 6. The V gene's germline CDR1 is ENHRY and CDR2 SYGVKD. CDR3 DNA sequence: TGTGCCATCATGAGGGGGGACAGGGACACTGAAGCTTTCTTT. It yields the protein CAIMRGDRDTEAFF.

J is TRBJ1-3 and V is TRBV28; unclear D gene. CDR1 and CDR2 (germline): MDHEN, SYDVKM. The CDR3 totals 14 residues. Trimming pared 1 base from V and 0 bases from J, leaving 4 bases between. The CDR3 coding sequence is TGTGCCAGCAGTTTATCAACCTCTGGAAACACCATATATTTT. It codes for CASSLSTSGNTIYF.

The CDR3 loop reads CASSSLVGGLGNEQFF. DNA for the CDR3: TGTGCCAGCAGCTCTCTAGTAGGGGGTTTGGGCAATGAGCAGTTCTTC. The chain joins TRBV7-2 to TRBJ2-1; maybe TRBD1 (6 bases). Trimming cost V 4 bases and J 6 bases, with 19 bases left between them. The CDR3 runs 16 residues. From germline, CDR1 is SGHTA and CDR2 FQGNSA. The whole variable domain, filled in from reference TRBV7-2 and TRBJ2-1, reads GAGVSQSPSNKVTEKGKDVELRCDPISGHTALYWYRQSLGQGLEFLIYFQGNSAPDKSGLPSDRFSAERTGGSVSTLTIQRTQQEDSAVYLCASSSLVGGLGNEQFFGPGTRLTVL.

This clone has a single count. This chain connects TRBV18 to TRBJ1-2; a weak D match, TRBD1 (6 bases). The CDR3 runs 14 residues. Germline CDR1 KGHSH, CDR2 LQKENI. V was trimmed by 0 bases and J by 8 bases, leaving 13 bases between them. In nucleotides, the CDR3 is TGTGCCAGCTCACCACCTTCGGGACAAACAGGCTACACCTTC. Its protein product is CASSPPSGQTGYTF.

The CDR3 DNA reads TGTGCCAGCAGCGTAGGGTACCCCGGGACTAGCGGGAGGAGGGATGAGCAGTTCTTC. It yields the protein CASSVGYPGTSGRRDEQFF. The genes are TRBV9 and TRBJ2-1; 15 bases are a match to TRBD2. The CDR3 consists of 19 residues. Germline CDR1 SGDLS, CDR2 YYNGEE. V was clipped by 0 bases and J by 8 bases; unmatched bases: 12. Combining the CDR3 with reference TRBV9 and TRBJ2-1 gives the whole variable domain DSGVTQTPKHLITATGQRVTLRCSPRSGDLSVYWYQQSLDQGLQFLIQYYNGEERAKGNILERFSAQQFPDLHSELNLSSLELGDSALYFCASSVGYPGTSGRRDEQFFGPGTRLTVL.

J is TRBJ1-1 and V is TRBV15; tentatively, D is TRBD1 (6 bases). The CDR3 is made up of 15 amino acids. Germline V gene data show CDR1 as LNHNV and CDR2 as YYDKDF (reference sequence). V gave up 0 bases and J gave up 4 bases, with 12 bases separating them. CDR3 protein: CATSRDPQGATEAFF. The CDR3 region has the DNA TGTGCCACCAGCAGAGATCCACAGGGTGCCACTGAAGCTTTCTTT.

The chain employs TRBV11-2 and TRBJ1-2; no definite D call. V lost 0 bases and J lost 5, with 13 bases in between. This CDR3 is built from 15 residues. Germline V CDR1 and CDR2: SGHAT, FQNNGV. The CDR3 loop is CASSLEPTVPYGYTF. Written as DNA, the CDR3 is TGTGCCAGCAGCTTAGAACCTACGGTACCTTATGGCTACACCTTC.

V and J are TRBV4-2 and TRBJ1-2; D is possibly TRBD1 (5 bases). Germline CDR1 is LGHNA and CDR2 is YNFKEQ. The CDR3 extends over 19 amino acids. V gave up 0 bases and J gave up 3 bases, with 23 bases separating them. The CDR3 DNA follows: TGTGCCAGCAGCCAAGATCTAAGTCGGGGCCACCACCGGGACTATGGCTACACCTTC. Translated, it gives CASSQDLSRGHHRDYGYTF.

The CDR3 sequence: CAYARDRGRDTQYF. CDR3 sequence (DNA): TGTGCGTACGCCCGGGACAGGGGGCGAGATACGCAGTATTTT. The V and J genes are TRBV15 and TRBJ2-3; 12 bases are a match to TRBD1. The CDR3 runs to 14 residues. Germline CDR1 reads LNHNV; CDR2 reads YYDKDF (reference sequence).

J is TRBJ1-5 and V is TRBV12-3 or TRBV12-4, with no clear D. Trimming pared 7 bases from V and 7 bases from J, leaving 14 bases between. The CDR3 sequence is 13 residues long. The CDR3 sequence: CASTHGPGQPQHF. CDR3 sequence (DNA): TGTGCCAGCACCCACGGACCTGGGCAGCCCCAGCATTTT.

This chain links TRBV6-2 or TRBV6-3 with TRBJ1-2; 7 bases line up with TRBD1. Germline-derived CDR1 and CDR2 are MNHEY and SVGEGT. V trimming: 2 bases; J trimming: 2 bases; junction bases outside the gene matches: 8. The CDR3 runs 16 residues. In DNA form, the CDR3 reads TGTGCCAGCAGTTACCCTGATTCGGACAGGAACTATGGCTACACCTTC. This codes for CASSYPDSDRNYGYTF.

The chain couples TRBV2 to TRBJ2-1; D is undetermined. Trimming pared 2 bases from V and 10 bases from J, leaving 12 bases between. Per the germline V gene, CDR1 is SNHLY and CDR2 is FYNNEI. The CDR3 spans 13 residues. This CDR3 reads CASSERLDWEQFF. Written as DNA, the CDR3 is TGTGCCAGCAGTGAACGGCTAGATTGGGAGCAGTTCTTC.

V and J are TRBV4-3 and TRBJ2-1, with D uncertain. V lost 0 bases and J lost 0, with 15 bases in between. Germline loops: CDR1 LGHNA, CDR2 YSLEER. The CDR3 extends over 18 amino acids. The CDR3 DNA sequence: TGCGCCAGCAGCCAAGATTGGACGGGTGGAAGCTCCTACAATGAGCAGTTCTTC. Translating gives CASSQDWTGGSSYNEQFF.

The V gene is TRBV5-5, the J gene TRBJ2-7; D perhaps matches TRBD2 (6 bases). V was clipped by 1 base and J by 3 bases, with 11 bases between them. There are 14 residues in the CDR3. From germline, CDR1 is SGHKS and CDR2 YYEKEE (reference sequence). DNA for the CDR3: TGTGCCAGCAGCTTGTTGGGCGGGAACTACGAGCAGTACTTC. It encodes CASSLLGGNYEQYF.

The J gene is TRBJ2-1, the V gene TRBV6-2 or TRBV6-3; 11 bases are a match to TRBD2. This CDR3 has 15 amino acids. V lost 4 bases to trimming and J lost 4 bases; unmatched junction nucleotides: 3. The germline gives CDR1 MNHEY, CDR2 SVGEGT. The CDR3 protein is CASSSGLAGYNEQFF. The CDR3, as DNA: TGTGCCAGCAGTTCCGGACTAGCGGGTTACAATGAGCAGTTCTTC.

J is TRBJ2-5 and V is TRBV9; D gene uncertain. This CDR3 is built from 14 residues. Trimming took 4 bases from V and 2 from J, leaving 12 bases between them. In germline, CDR1 is SGDLS, CDR2 YYNGEE. CDR3 residues: CASSPFVGQETQYF. The CDR3 DNA reads as TGTGCCAGCAGCCCCTTTGTGGGGCAAGAGACCCAGTACTTC.

The gene calls are TRBV7-2 and TRBJ2-2; D perhaps matches TRBD2 (5 bases). The CDR3 has 16 amino acids. V was shortened by 6 bases and J by 4 bases, with 18 bases between the two germline ends. Germline-derived CDR1 and CDR2 are SGHTA and FQGNSA. CDR3 residues: CASRLASGVGTGELFF. In DNA, the CDR3 is TGTGCCAGCAGACTTGCAAGCGGCGTGGGCACCGGGGAGCTGTTTTTT.

The chain joins TRBV10-3 to TRBJ1-2, with TRBD1 matching over 10 bases. The CDR3 covers 15 residues. Germline trimming cut 4 bases from V and 3 bases from J; bases unmatched to any gene: 5. Looked up from germline, CDR1 is ENHRY and CDR2 is SYGVKD. The DNA of the CDR3 is TGTGCCATCAGTGCGACAGGGGGCGCGGACTATGGCTACACCTTC. Protein product: CAISATGGADYGYTF.